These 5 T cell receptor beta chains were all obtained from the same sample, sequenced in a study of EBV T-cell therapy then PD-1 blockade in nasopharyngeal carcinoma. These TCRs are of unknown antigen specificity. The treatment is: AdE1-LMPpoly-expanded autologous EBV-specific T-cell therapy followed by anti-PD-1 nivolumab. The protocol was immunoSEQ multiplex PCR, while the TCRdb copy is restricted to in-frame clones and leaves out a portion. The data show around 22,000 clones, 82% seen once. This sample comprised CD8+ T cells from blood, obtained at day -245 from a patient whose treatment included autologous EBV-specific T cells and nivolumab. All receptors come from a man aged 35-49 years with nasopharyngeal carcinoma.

CDR3 DNA: TGTGCCAGCAGTTACGGGCAGGATGGTGATGCAGATACGCAGTATTTT. Its translation is CASSYGQDGDADTQYF. The chain recombines TRBV6-2 or TRBV6-3 with TRBJ2-3; D gene ambiguous. CDR1 and CDR2 (germline): MNHEY, SVGEGT. The CDR3 length is 16 residues. Trimming cost V 2 bases and J 4 bases, with 16 bases left between them.

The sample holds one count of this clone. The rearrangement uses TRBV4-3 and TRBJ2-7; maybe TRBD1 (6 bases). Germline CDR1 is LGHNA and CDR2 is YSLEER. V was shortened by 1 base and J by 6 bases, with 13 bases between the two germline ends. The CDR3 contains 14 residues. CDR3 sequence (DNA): TGCGCCAGCAGCCAAGGGGCCATAGGGGGCGAGCAGTACTTC. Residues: CASSQGAIGGEQYF.

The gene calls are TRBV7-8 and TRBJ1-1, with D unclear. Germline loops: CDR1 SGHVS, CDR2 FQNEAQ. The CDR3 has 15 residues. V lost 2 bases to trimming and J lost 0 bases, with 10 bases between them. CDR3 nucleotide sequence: TGTGCCAGCAGCTTATGGGGAGGGATGAACACTGAAGCTTTCTTT. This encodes CASSLWGGMNTEAFF.

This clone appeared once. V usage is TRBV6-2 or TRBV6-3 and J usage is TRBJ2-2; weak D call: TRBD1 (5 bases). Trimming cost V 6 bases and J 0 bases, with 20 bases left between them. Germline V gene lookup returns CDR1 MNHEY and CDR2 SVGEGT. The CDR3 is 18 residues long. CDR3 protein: CASSQDNPQRANTGELFF. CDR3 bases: TGTGCCAGCAGCCAGGACAACCCGCAGCGAGCGAACACCGGGGAGCTGTTTTTT.

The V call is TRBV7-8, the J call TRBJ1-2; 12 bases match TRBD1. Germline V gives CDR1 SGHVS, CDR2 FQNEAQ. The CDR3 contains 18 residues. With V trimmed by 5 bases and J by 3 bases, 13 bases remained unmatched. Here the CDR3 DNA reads TGTGCCAGCAGCCCCCACCCGGGACAGGGGGCTCGGGACTATGGCTACACCTTC. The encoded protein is CASSPHPGQGARDYGYTF. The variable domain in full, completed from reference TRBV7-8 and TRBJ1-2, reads GAGVSQSPRYKVAKRGQDVALRCDPISGHVSLFWYQQALGQGPEFLTYFQNEAQLDKSGLPSDRFFAERPEGSVSTLKIQRTQQEDSAVYLCASSPHPGQGARDYGYTFGSGTRLTVV.